This TCR beta chain was captured in a study of shared clonotypes between healthy human individuals. Whole-study context: Three plates each covered CD4 naive and memory; CD8 naive two, CD8 memory one.

CDR1 is MNHNY and CDR2 is SVGAGI in the germline V gene (reference sequence). V dropped 2 bases and J dropped 8 bases, with 12 bases sitting between them. The CDR3 is made up of 14 amino acids. Concerning this clone: The antigen is not known.

The table came from immunoSEQ multiplex PCR; TCRdb's copy has only in-frame clones and leaves some out. Of about 710,000 clones listed, 55% to 80% are singletons. Findings and caveats of the study: Unshared clonotypes carried lower generation probabilities than those common to all four donors.

Nashville, Tennessee was home to all donors, each a Caucasian adult. Division of CD4+ cells produced a CD45RA+ naive subset and a CD45RA-negative memory subset. This chain joins TRBV6-6 and TRBJ1-4, with D unclear. This receptor was identified in a woman aged 30 to 39 in good health. Material for sequencing was memory CD4+ T cells sorted from blood. This sample's subset: CD45RA-negative fraction. In nucleotides, the CDR3 is TGTGCCAGCAGTTACGGAGGCCCCGCCGAAAAACTGTTTTTT. Its protein is CASSYGGPAEKLFF.